Given below is one TCR beta chain in context. As originally analysed: Cell counts per sample came from amplifying reference gene primers. Here immunoSEQ multiplex PCR was the method, and the copy in TCRdb shows in-frame clones only, minus some. The DNA was the basis for D and trimming; V, J and clone size are from that table. This sample yields 350,000 to 500,000 clones, of which over 85% are seen a single time; 0.7% to 1% belongs to the top ten. The data belong to a study of blood T cell repertoires in COVID-19. CDR1 is LGHDT, CDR2 YNNKEL, per germline (reference sequence). V was pared by 0 bases and J by 2 bases, with 11 bases between. This CDR3 is 17 amino acids long.

This receptor was identified in a man younger than 35 with COVID-19, enrolled during active disease. The V call is TRBV3-1 (or the pseudogene TRBV3-2), the J call TRBJ2-6; D not resolved. The sequencing input was peripheral blood. The CDR3 coding sequence is TGTGCCAGCAGCCAAGATCCTAGGAGCGCTGGGGCCAACGTCCTGACTTTC. It yields the protein CASSQDPRSAGANVLTF.